Sequencing of this TCR beta chain was carried out in a study of early T cells in non-severe SARS-CoV-2 infection. The CDR3 totals 15 residues. The V end was cut by 3 bases, the J end by 6 bases, with 15 bases between. The V gene's germline CDR1 is KGHSH and CDR2 LQKENI. About this clonotype: The antigen remains undetermined.

The library protocol tagged individual cDNA molecules with unique molecular identifiers. TCRdb independently ran MiXCR on the 5' RACE reads; one entry per CDR3 protein. The table has 100,000 or so distinct CDR3 sequences, roughly 14% seen once. The study, taken as a whole, reports: Matches to VDJdb favored anti-spike CD8 responses and missed private and CD4 specificities.

The receptor was derived from an adult who was a healthcare worker with PCR-confirmed SARS-CoV-2 infection or an uninfected control (not recorded which). Sequencing was done on a sample of whole blood. The gene calls are TRBV18 and TRBJ2-1; D is tentatively TRBD1 or TRBD2 (7 bases each). CDR3 bases: TGTGCCAGCTCACCTGGGGAGGGGGCCTCCAATGAGCAGTTCTTC. It encodes CASSPGEGASNEQFF.